These 6 T cell receptor beta chains originate from one sample sequenced in a study of cytomegalovirus exposure and HLA in healthy donors. Use of 60 Vbeta and 13 Jbeta primers characterized the PCR. Clones were read by immunoSEQ multiplex PCR, and TCRdb kept only the in-frame ones, dropping some. This sample has about 180,000 clones, with more than 75% found just once. The sequenced sample was PBMCs. These receptors were collected from a middle-aged man in good health and CMV-seronegative.

The chain is built from TRBV28 and TRBJ2-3; D call uncertain. The CDR3 totals 12 residues. Between the trimmed V and J ends, which lost 7 bases and 4 bases, there was a span of 9 bases. Per the germline V gene, CDR1 is MDHEN and CDR2 is SYDVKM. In DNA form, the CDR3 reads TGTGCCAGCAACCAGTTGCCAGATACGCAGTATTTT. Translated, it gives CASNQLPDTQYF.

The chain couples TRBV7-8 to TRBJ1-4, with a weak D call TRBD1 (6 bases). V was pared by 1 base and J by 6 bases, with 9 bases between. Germline CDR1 is SGHVS and CDR2 is FQNEAQ. The CDR3 consists of 14 residues. The CDR3 here is CASSLGTVYEKLFF. Written as DNA, the CDR3 is TGTGCCAGCAGCTTAGGGACAGTCTATGAAAAACTGTTTTTT.

This clone appeared a few times. The chain has TRBV11-3 and TRBJ2-7; weak D call: TRBD2 (6 bases). With 5 bases removed from V and 4 bases from J, the gap between germline ends came to 9 bases. This CDR3 region has 12 residues. The germline V gene has CDR1 SGHNT and CDR2 YENEEA. The CDR3 spells CASSVSGYEQYF. In DNA, the CDR3 is TGTGCCAGCAGCGTAAGCGGGTACGAGCAGTACTTC.

The chain combines TRBV11-3 with TRBJ2-3; D is uncertain. Trimming took 4 bases from V and 11 from J, leaving 19 bases between them. The CDR3 contains 14 residues. Germline V CDR1 and CDR2: SGHNT, YENEEA. CDR3 sequence: CASSSQQVDQVQYF. The CDR3 DNA reads TGTGCCAGCAGCTCCCAGCAAGTTGATCAGGTGCAGTATTTT. The variable domain in full, completed from reference TRBV11-3 and TRBJ2-3, reads EAGVVQSPRYKIIEKKQPVAFWCNPISGHNTLYWYLQNLGQGPELLIRYENEEAVDDSQLPKDRFSAERLKGVDSTLKIQPAELGDSAVYLCASSSQQVDQVQYFGPGTRLTVL.

V is TRBV30 and J is TRBJ1-2, with 11 bases that match TRBD1. This CDR3 region has 13 residues. CDR1 GTSNPN and CDR2 SVGIG come from the germline V gene (reference sequence). Trimming cost V 2 bases and J 9 bases; bases outside gene matches: 5. In DNA form, the CDR3 reads TGTGCCTGGAGTTGGGGGACAGGGGGTAGCTACACCTTC. Translating it yields CAWSWGTGGSYTF.

This rearrangement joins TRBV7-2 to TRBJ2-7, with TRBD2 matching 11 bases. CDR3 size: 16 residues. Trimming took 3 bases from V and 4 from J; bases not matched to a gene: 8. The germline V gene has CDR1 SGHTA and CDR2 FQGNSA. The CDR3 bases are TGTGCCAGCAGCTTTAGCGGGGGGGCCCTTAGATACGAGCAGTACTTC. Translated: CASSFSGGALRYEQYF.